This T cell receptor (beta chain) was recovered during a study of T-cell memory formation after mild COVID-19. Study information: TCR clusters were largely donor specific.

The length of the CDR3 is 12 residues. Germline-derived CDR1 and CDR2 are DFQATT and SNEGSKA (reference sequence). The germline V and J ends were trimmed by 6 bases and 3 bases, with 12 bases remaining between them. TCRdb reanalysed the 5' RACE reads using MiXCR and keeps one entry per CDR3 protein. The data show more than 400,000 distinct CDR3 sequences, around a sixth seen once. The TCR comes from an adult woman who had mild COVID-19 (a few samples of this study predate the infection). Cell type and time point are not known. The sequenced sample consisted of PBMCs or a T cell subset sorted from them (not recorded which). The V call is TRBV20-1, the J call TRBJ2-7; TRBD2 might be the D (5 bases). Here the CDR3 DNA reads TGCAGTGCGGGGATGGAGGTCTACGAGCAGTACTTC. Translating it yields CSAGMEVYEQYF.